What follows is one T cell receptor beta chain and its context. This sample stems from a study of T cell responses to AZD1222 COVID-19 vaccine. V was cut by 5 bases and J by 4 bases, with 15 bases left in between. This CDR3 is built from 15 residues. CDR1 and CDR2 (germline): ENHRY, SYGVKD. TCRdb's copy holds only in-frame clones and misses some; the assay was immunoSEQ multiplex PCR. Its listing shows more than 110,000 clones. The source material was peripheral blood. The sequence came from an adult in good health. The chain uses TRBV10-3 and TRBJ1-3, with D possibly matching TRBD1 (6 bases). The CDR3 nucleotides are TGTGCCATCAGTAACCTCGCAGGGGACGGAAACACCATATATTTT. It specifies CAISNLAGDGNTIYF.